The next 4 T cell receptor beta chains were all read from a single sample in a study of technical replicates of blood from a handful of donors. TCRdb's copy holds only in-frame clones and misses some; the assay was immunoSEQ multiplex PCR. The table has about 70,000 clones, 92% seen once. The sequencing sample was made of T cells isolated from PBMCs. The receptor set was obtained from a human donor in good health.

The chain couples TRBV2 to TRBJ2-7, with D perhaps matching TRBD1 (6 bases). This CDR3 is 14 amino acids long. Trimming cost V 3 bases and J 0 bases, with 9 bases left between them. CDR1 is SNHLY, CDR2 FYNNEI, per germline. CDR3 amino acids: CASSDWGLSYEQYF. In nucleotides, the CDR3 is TGTGCCAGCAGTGATTGGGGGCTCTCCTACGAGCAGTACTTC.

The chain recombines TRBV5-1 with TRBJ1-1; D might be TRBD1 (6 bases). Germline V CDR1 and CDR2: SGHRS, YFSETQ. V lost 2 bases and J 8 bases, leaving 13 bases between the germline ends. This CDR3 has 13 residues. The CDR3 bases are TGCGCCAGCAGCTTTAGATCCCAGGGGGAAGCTTTCTTT. This translates into CASSFRSQGEAFF.

This clone was recorded once. The CDR3 sequence is CASSFGGSSGNTIYF. CDR3 coding DNA: TGCGCCAGCAGCTTCGGGGGTAGCTCTGGAAACACCATATATTTT. This rearrangement joins TRBV5-1 to TRBJ1-3; TRBD1 is a possible D gene (5 bases). V lost 2 bases, J lost 0 bases, and 9 bases lay in between. The length of the CDR3 is 15 residues. Germline V gene data show CDR1 as SGHRS and CDR2 as YFSETQ.

V is TRBV7-2 and J is TRBJ1-1, with no clear D. The CDR3 runs to 15 residues. V dropped 0 bases and J dropped 5 bases, with 13 bases sitting between them. Germline CDR1 reads SGHTA; CDR2 reads FQGNSA. CDR3 region: CASSLARGGLTEAFF. The CDR3 DNA reads TGTGCCAGCAGCTTAGCCCGTGGAGGGCTTACTGAAGCTTTCTTT. The entire variable domain, with the rest obtained from reference TRBV7-2 and TRBJ1-1, is as follows: GAGVSQSPSNKVTEKGKDVELRCDPISGHTALYWYRQSLGQGLEFLIYFQGNSAPDKSGLPSDRFSAERTGGSVSTLTIQRTQQEDSAVYLCASSLARGGLTEAFFGQGTRLTVV.